These 20 T cell receptor beta chains were sequenced from one sample in a study of post-analysis software for immune sequencing data. General study points: Comparison of patients with controls showed about 5 TRBV segments more frequent in patients, TRBV5-6, TRBV5-1 and TRBV20-1 among them.

The TCR beta cDNA libraries contained unique molecular identifiers. TCRdb reprocessed the PCR reads with MiXCR, giving one entry per CDR3 protein. Of 180,000 or so distinct CDR3 sequences detected, approximately 30% appear once; the ten largest clones hold 3% to 4%. These TCRs' antigens remain unknown. Sequencing input: blood. The source is a girl between 2 and 17 years old with multiple sclerosis.

The chain employs TRBV5-1 and TRBJ2-7; 7 nucleotides line up with TRBD1. The V gene's germline CDR1 is SGHRS and CDR2 YFSETQ. After removal of 4 bases from V and 6 bases from J, the junction contained 13 bases not matched to a gene. The CDR3 totals 15 residues. CDR3 amino acids: CASSPRQGSLGEQYF. CDR3 nucleotide sequence: TGCGCCAGCAGCCCGCGACAGGGTTCTCTCGGCGAGCAGTACTTC.

V usage is TRBV12-3 or TRBV12-4 and J usage is TRBJ2-2; 7 bases are a match to TRBD1. The CDR3 consists of 14 residues. The trim removed 6 bases at V and 6 bases at J, leaving 7 bases unmatched. The CDR3 bases are TGTGCCAGCAGGGGGGACAGTAGCCCCGGGGAGCTGTTTTTT. Amino acids: CASRGDSSPGELFF.

The chain employs TRBV7-9 and TRBJ1-2, with a weak D call TRBD1 (6 bases). CDR1 is SEHNR, CDR2 FQNEAQ, per germline (reference sequence). CDR3 length: 15 residues. V lost 2 bases to trimming and J lost 3 bases, with 13 bases between them. The CDR3 sequence: CASSLTGMSDYGYTF. In DNA, the CDR3 is TGTGCCAGCAGCTTAACAGGGATGAGCGACTATGGCTACACCTTC.

This chain joins TRBV21-1 and TRBJ1-1; no check of the table's D call, TRBD1, against the DNA was made. TRBV21-1 represents a pseudogene. The CDR3 consists of 15 residues. The CDR3 nucleotides are TGTGCCAGCAGCAAACCAGGGACAGGGGACACTGAAGCTTTCTTT. Residues: CASSKPGTGDTEAFF.

This clonotype showed up many times. The chain couples TRBV20-1 to TRBJ2-5; 8 bases are shared with TRBD1. The V and J ends lost 3 bases and 5 bases, in that order; junction bases with no gene match: 5. Per germline, CDR1 DFQATT and CDR2 SNEGSKA (reference sequence). This CDR3 spans 13 amino acids. In DNA, the CDR3 is TGCAGTGCTAGCTACAGGGGGATGGAGACCCAGTACTTC. This sequence encodes CSASYRGMETQYF.

The chain carries TRBV21-1 and TRBJ2-3; TRBD2 reflects the table's D call only, with no check against the DNA. TRBV21-1 corresponds to a pseudogene. CDR3 length equals 15 residues. Here the CDR3 reads CASTGRDYNTDTQYF. The CDR3 coding sequence is TGTGCCAGCACCGGCCGGGACTACAACACAGATACGCAGTATTTT.

CDR3 bases: TGTGCCAGCAGCCACGCGGGGGAGCTGTTTTTT. Translating it yields CASSHAGELFF. The chain carries TRBV3-1 and TRBJ2-2; unclear D gene. This CDR3 is built from 11 residues. From germline, CDR1 is LGHDT and CDR2 YNNKEL (reference sequence). Trimming stripped 3 bases from V and 8 bases from J, with 4 bases between.

This clonotype was counted at least ten times. This chain uses TRBV4-1 with TRBJ2-3; no clear D. Trimming removed 0 bases at V and 4 bases at J, with 5 bases between. This CDR3 has 13 amino acids. Germline CDR1 MGHRA, CDR2 YSYEKL. Here the CDR3 reads CASSQELSDTQYF. CDR3 sequence (DNA): TGCGCCAGCAGCCAAGAGTTGTCAGATACGCAGTATTTT.

This clonotype showed up just once. This may be a read error, as it is one base from a much larger clone. The rearrangement joins TRBV28 to TRBJ2-7; possibly TRBD1 or TRBD2 for D (5 bases each). The CDR3 loop spans 14 amino acids. From germline, CDR1 is MDHEN and CDR2 SYDVKM. CDR3 amino acids: CGTQAVGAGYEQYF. The DNA of the CDR3 is TGTGGTACGCAGGCCGTCGGGGCAGGTTACGAGCAGTACTTC.

Ten or more counts support this clonotype. The gene calls are TRBV4-1 and TRBJ1-2, with D tentatively TRBD1 (6 bases). This CDR3 has 13 residues. Germline lookup yields CDR1 MGHRA and CDR2 YSYEKL. The ends were cut back, 3 bases at V and 7 bases at J, with 12 bases in the middle. CDR3 in DNA: TGCGCCAGCAGCCACGGGGGCGCATCTGGCTACACCTTC. Encoded protein: CASSHGGASGYTF.

On this clonotype: A much larger clonotype is one base distant, so this may be a read error. This chain uses TRBV12-3 or TRBV12-4 with TRBJ1-5, with D possibly TRBD1 on 6 matching bases. The CDR3 length is 13 residues. The V end was cut by 8 bases, the J end by 6 bases, with 14 bases between. CDR3 in amino acids: CASGRIQGQPQHF. The CDR3 DNA is TGTGCCAGCGGTAGGATACAGGGTCAGCCCCAGCATTTT.

The chain employs TRBV20-1 and TRBJ1-5, with 9 bases that match TRBD1. V shed 6 bases, J shed 4 bases, and the junction held 10 bases outside the gene matches. CDR3 length: 15 residues. CDR1 and CDR2 from the germline V gene are DFQATT and SNEGSKA (reference sequence). The CDR3 DNA follows: TGCAGTGCCCGCCGGGGACAGGGAGTAAATCAGCCCCAGCATTTT. Translation gives CSARRGQGVNQPQHF.

Regarding this clonotype: This may be a read error, as it is one base from a much larger clone. DNA for the CDR3: TGTGCCAGCAGAACAGGGAGCCGCTACGAGCAGTACTTC. Encoded protein: CASRTGSRYEQYF. The genes are TRBV2 and TRBJ2-7; D perhaps matches TRBD1 (6 bases). V dropped 6 bases and J dropped 3 bases, with 12 bases sitting between them. The CDR3 has 13 amino acids. The germline CDR1 and CDR2 sequences are SNHLY and FYNNEI.

This clonotype has only a few counts. This rearrangement joins TRBV7-2 to TRBJ1-5, with D uncertain. The CDR3 covers 13 residues. Germline V gene lookup returns CDR1 SGHTA and CDR2 FQGNSA. The V gene lost 5 bases and the J gene lost 6 bases, with 11 bases spanning the gap. The chain's CDR3 is CASSAGNAQPQHF. The CDR3 nucleotides read TGTGCCAGCAGCGCTGGAAATGCTCAGCCCCAGCATTTT.

In its sample, this clonotype was seen once. One junction end does not reproduce the germline sequence, and a read error may be involved. This rearrangement joins TRBV4-3 to TRBJ2-7, with 8 bases that match TRBD1. From germline, CDR1 is LGHNA and CDR2 YSLEER. The CDR3 has 13 amino acids. This CDR3 is CASSPQSGGTQYF. The CDR3 DNA follows: TGCGCCAGTAGCCCCCAATCAGGGGGCACCCAGTACTTC.

This clonotype has a count of ten or more. The V gene is TRBV24-1, the J gene TRBJ2-1; D may be TRBD2 (5 bases). The CDR3 sequence is 16 residues long. Germline V gene lookup returns CDR1 KGHDR and CDR2 SFDVKD. Trimming left V 3 bases short and J 6 bases short, with 17 bases between. The CDR3 spells CATSDASGRTSNEQFF. In DNA, the CDR3 is TGTGCCACCAGTGATGCAAGCGGACGGACGAGCAATGAGCAGTTCTTC.

This clonotype was seen more than once but under ten times. V is TRBV2 and J is TRBJ1-6, with 9 bases matching TRBD1. The germline gives CDR1 SNHLY, CDR2 FYNNEI. The CDR3 totals 15 residues. V lost 6 bases and J lost 7; bases outside the gene matches: 7. CDR3 region: CASRDRGLSNSPLHF. The CDR3 coding sequence is TGTGCCAGCAGGGACAGGGGTCTGAGCAATTCACCCCTCCACTTT.

Ten or more counts support this clonotype. This chain joins TRBV28 and TRBJ2-7; 9 bases fit TRBD2. Germline CDR1 and CDR2: MDHEN and SYDVKM. CDR3 length equals 16 residues. V lost 7 bases, J lost 3 bases, and 13 bases stayed unmatched. CDR3 protein: CASTLRVAGVIYEQYF. The CDR3 DNA follows: TGTGCCAGCACCCTCCGGGTAGCGGGAGTTATCTACGAGCAGTACTTC. Using reference TRBV28 and TRBJ2-7 for the parts outside the CDR3, the full variable domain is DVKVTQSSRYLVKRTGEKVFLECVQDMDHENMFWYRQDPGLGLRLIYFSYDVKMKEKGDIPEGYSVSREKKERFSLILESASTNQTSMYLCASTLRVAGVIYEQYFGPGTRLTVT.

This clonotype was recorded a few times. Germline is not matched at one junction end, which may reflect a read error. The chain is built from TRBV7-7 and TRBJ2-7; D is perhaps TRBD1 (5 bases). CDR1 and CDR2 from the germline V gene are SSHAT and FNYEAQ (reference sequence). This CDR3 has 14 amino acids. The CDR3, as DNA: TGTGCTAGCAGTCTGTCCAAAGGGGCCTACGAGCAGTACTTC. Protein sequence: CASSLSKGAYEQYF.

This clonotype was found many times. The chain couples TRBV5-1 to TRBJ2-3, with 12 bases fitting TRBD2. The germline CDR1 and CDR2 sequences are SGHRS and YFSETQ. V was clipped by 4 bases and J by 6 bases; unmatched bases: 9. The CDR3 has 16 amino acids. Written as DNA, the CDR3 is TGCGCCAGCAGCGCCACCGGGACTAGCGGGTTGGATACGCAGTATTTT. It yields the protein CASSATGTSGLDTQYF.